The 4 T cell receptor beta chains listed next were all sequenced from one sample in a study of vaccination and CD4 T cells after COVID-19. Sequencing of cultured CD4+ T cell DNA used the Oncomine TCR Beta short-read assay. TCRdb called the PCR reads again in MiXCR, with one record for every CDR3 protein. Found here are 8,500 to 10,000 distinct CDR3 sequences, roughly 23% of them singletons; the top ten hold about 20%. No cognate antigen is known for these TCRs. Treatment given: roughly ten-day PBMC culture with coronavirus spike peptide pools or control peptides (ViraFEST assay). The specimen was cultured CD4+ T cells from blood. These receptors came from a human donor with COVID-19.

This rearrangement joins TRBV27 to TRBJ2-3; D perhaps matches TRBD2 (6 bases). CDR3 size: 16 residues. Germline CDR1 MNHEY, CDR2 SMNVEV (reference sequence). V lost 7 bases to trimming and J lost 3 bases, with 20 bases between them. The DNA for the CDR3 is TGTGCCAGCATCCCCTTCGGGGGATTGAGGACAGATACGCAGTATTTT. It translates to CASIPFGGLRTDTQYF.

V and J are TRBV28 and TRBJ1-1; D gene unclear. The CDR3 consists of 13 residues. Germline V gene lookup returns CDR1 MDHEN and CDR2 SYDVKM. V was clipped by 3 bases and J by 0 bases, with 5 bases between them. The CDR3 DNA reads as TGTGCCAGCAGTTTTCCCATGAACACTGAAGCTTTCTTT. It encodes CASSFPMNTEAFF.

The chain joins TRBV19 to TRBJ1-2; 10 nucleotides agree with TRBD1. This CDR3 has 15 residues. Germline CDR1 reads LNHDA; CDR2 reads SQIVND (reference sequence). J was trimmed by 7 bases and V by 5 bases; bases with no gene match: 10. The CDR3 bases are TGTGCCAGTAGTTACTCCGGGACAGGGGATGCTGGCTACACCTTC. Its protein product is CASSYSGTGDAGYTF.

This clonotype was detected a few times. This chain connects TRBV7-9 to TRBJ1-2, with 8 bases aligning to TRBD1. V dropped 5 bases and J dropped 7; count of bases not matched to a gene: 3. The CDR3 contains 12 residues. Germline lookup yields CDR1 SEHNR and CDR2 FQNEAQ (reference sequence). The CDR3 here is CASSPDRGGYTF. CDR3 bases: TGTGCCAGCAGCCCAGACAGGGGTGGCTACACCTTC.